Reported below is one TCR beta chain. Original methodology: Using reference gene primer amplification, nucleated cell counts were estimated. Sequencing was performed with immunoSEQ multiplex PCR; in TCRdb, only in-frame clones are kept and a portion is missing. The V and J calls and the clone size are those of that table, but D and trimming were determined from the DNA. This sample has tens of thousands of clones, with approximately 78% found just once. This entry is derived from a study of blood T cell repertoires in COVID-19. Study-wide context: From the United States, Italy and Spain came samples of acute and convalescent COVID-19. The analysed material was cDNA or gDNA that came from T cells, B-cell-depleted T cells, or PBMCs.

Germline assignment: CDR1 SGHDN and CDR2 FVKESK. Trimming at V came to 7 bases and at J to 3 bases, leaving 3 bases not matched to a gene. The CDR3 length is 12 residues. This chain connects TRBV14 to TRBJ2-7; 7 bases map to TRBD1. The clonotype originates from a woman older than 75 with acute or convalescent COVID-19. Input material: peripheral blood. DNA of the CDR3: TGTGCCAGCAAACAGGGGAGCTACGAGCAGTACTTC. Its translation: CASKQGSYEQYF.